This T cell receptor beta chain originates from a study of T cells in Graves' hyperthyroidism and ophthalmopathy. V was shortened by 6 bases and J by 5 bases, with 8 bases between the two germline ends. The CDR3 is 11 amino acids. Germline assignment: CDR1 SGHRS and CDR2 YFSETQ. The source material, RNA transcripts, was used to amplify TCR beta CDR3 regions. With the HTBI primer set, the TCR CDR3 went through a first round of RT-PCR. Each CDR3 protein gets one entry after TCRdb re-called the multiplex PCR reads with MiXCR. This table has around 600,000 distinct CDR3 sequences, more than 15% appearing once.

The sequenced material came from blood. This rearrangement joins TRBV5-1 to TRBJ2-5; D remains unclear. The source of this sequence is a woman aged 40 to 50 with Graves' ophthalmopathy. CDR3 in amino acids: CASTGAETQYF. CDR3 nucleotides: TGCGCCAGCACAGGCGCGGAGACCCAGTACTTC.